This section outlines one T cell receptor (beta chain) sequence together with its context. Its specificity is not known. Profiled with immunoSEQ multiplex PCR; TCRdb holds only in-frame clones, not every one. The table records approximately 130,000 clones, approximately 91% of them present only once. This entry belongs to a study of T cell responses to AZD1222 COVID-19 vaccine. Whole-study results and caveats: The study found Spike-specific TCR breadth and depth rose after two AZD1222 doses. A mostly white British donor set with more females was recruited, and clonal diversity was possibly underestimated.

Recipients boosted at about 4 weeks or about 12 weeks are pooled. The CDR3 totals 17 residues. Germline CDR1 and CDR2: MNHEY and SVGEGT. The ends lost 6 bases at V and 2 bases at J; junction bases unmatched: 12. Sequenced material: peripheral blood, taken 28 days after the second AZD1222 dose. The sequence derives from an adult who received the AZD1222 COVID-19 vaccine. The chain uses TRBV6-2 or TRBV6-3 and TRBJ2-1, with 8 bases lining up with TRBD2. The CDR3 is CASSHRVAGYPYNEQFF. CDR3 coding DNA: TGTGCCAGCAGCCACAGGGTAGCGGGGTACCCCTACAATGAGCAGTTCTTC.